The sequence of this T cell receptor beta chain was determined in a study of T cell changes during pregnancy in multiple sclerosis. Profiled with immunoSEQ multiplex PCR; TCRdb holds only in-frame clones, not every one. In the table there are roughly 60,000 clones, more than 80% of which are singletons. From germline, CDR1 is KGHSH and CDR2 LQKENI. The CDR3 covers 15 residues. V lost 1 base and J 1 base, leaving 10 bases between the germline ends. The table lists this clone with a count of one. The receptor's source is a female donor with multiple sclerosis, enrolled in a pregnancy study. The sample in question was CD4+ T cells from peripheral blood mononuclear cells, obtained in the first trimester of pregnancy. This sequence joins TRBV18 and TRBJ1-1, with D tentatively TRBD1 (6 bases). The CDR3 nucleotides are TGTGCCAGCTCACCACGGGTAGGGGGGAACACTGAAGCTTTCTTT. Translating it yields CASSPRVGGNTEAFF.